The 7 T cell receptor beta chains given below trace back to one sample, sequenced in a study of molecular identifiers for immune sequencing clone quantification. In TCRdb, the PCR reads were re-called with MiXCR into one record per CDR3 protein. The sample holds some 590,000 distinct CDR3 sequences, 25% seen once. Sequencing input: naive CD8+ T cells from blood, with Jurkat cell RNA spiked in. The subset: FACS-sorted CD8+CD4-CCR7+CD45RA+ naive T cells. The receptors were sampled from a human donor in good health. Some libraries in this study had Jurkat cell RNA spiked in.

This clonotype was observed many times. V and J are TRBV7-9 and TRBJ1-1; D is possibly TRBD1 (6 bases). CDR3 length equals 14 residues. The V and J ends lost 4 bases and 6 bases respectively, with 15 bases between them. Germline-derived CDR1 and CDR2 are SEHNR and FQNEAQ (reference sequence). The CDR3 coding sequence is TGTGCCAGCAGCTACCTAGTACAGGGCGCTGAAGCTTTCTTT. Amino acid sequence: CASSYLVQGAEAFF.

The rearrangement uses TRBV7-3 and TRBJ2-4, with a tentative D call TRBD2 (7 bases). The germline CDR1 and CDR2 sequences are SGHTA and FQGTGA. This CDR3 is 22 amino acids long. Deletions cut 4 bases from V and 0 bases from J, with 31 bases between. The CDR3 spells CASSYISGGPPPRTLAKNIQYF. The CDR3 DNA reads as TGTGCCAGCAGCTACATCTCCGGGGGGCCTCCGCCTAGGACCTTAGCCAAAAACATTCAGTACTTC.

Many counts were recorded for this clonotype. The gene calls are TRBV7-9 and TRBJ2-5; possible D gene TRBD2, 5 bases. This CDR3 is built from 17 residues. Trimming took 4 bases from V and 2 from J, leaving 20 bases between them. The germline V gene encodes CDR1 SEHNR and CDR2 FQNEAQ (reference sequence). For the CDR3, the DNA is TGTGCCAGCAGCTCAAGGGCCTTTGGAGGCTCACAAGAGACCCAGTACTTC. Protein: CASSSRAFGGSQETQYF.

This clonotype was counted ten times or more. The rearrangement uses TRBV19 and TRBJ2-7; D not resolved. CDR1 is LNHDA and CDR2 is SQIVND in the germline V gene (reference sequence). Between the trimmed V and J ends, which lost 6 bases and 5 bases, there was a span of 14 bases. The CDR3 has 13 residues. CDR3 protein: CASSLGFGDEQYF. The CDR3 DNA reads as TGTGCCAGTAGCTTGGGGTTCGGTGACGAGCAGTACTTC. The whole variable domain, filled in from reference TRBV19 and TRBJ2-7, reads DGGITQSPKYLFRKEGQNVTLSCEQNLNHDAMYWYRQDPGQGLRLIYYSQIVNDFQKGDIAEGYSVSREKKESFPLTVTSAQKNPTAFYLCASSLGFGDEQYFGPGTRLTVT.

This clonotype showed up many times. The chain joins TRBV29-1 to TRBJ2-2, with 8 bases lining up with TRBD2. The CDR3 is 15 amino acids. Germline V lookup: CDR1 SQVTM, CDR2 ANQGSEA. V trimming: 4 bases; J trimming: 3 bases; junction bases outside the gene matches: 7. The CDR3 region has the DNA TGCAGCGTTGTCGGGAGGGCGGGGGACACCGGGGAGCTGTTTTTT. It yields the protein CSVVGRAGDTGELFF.

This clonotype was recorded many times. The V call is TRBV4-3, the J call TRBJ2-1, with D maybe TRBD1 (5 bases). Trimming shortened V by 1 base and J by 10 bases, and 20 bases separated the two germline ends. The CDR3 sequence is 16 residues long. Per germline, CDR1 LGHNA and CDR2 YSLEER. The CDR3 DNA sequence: TGCGCCAGCAGCCAAGTCTGGCAGGGAAAAGAAAGAGAGCAGTTCTTC. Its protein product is CASSQVWQGKEREQFF.

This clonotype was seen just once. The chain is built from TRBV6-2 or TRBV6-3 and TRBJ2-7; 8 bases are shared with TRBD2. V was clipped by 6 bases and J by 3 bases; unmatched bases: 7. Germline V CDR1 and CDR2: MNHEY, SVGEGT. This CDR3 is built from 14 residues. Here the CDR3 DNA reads TGTGCCAGCAGAGGTGAGCGGGAGTTCTACGAGCAGTACTTC. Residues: CASRGEREFYEQYF.